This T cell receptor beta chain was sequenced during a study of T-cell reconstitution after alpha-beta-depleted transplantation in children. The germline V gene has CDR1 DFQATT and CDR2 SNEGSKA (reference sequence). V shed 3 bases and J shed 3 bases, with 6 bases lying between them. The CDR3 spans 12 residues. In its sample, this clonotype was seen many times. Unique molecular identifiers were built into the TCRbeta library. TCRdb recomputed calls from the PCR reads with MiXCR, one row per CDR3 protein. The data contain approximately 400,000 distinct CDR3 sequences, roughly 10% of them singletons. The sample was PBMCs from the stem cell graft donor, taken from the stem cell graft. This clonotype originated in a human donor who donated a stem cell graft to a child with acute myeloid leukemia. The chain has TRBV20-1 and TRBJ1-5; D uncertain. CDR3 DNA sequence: TGCAGTGCTAGTCGACCCAATCAGCCCCAGCATTTT. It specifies CSASRPNQPQHF.